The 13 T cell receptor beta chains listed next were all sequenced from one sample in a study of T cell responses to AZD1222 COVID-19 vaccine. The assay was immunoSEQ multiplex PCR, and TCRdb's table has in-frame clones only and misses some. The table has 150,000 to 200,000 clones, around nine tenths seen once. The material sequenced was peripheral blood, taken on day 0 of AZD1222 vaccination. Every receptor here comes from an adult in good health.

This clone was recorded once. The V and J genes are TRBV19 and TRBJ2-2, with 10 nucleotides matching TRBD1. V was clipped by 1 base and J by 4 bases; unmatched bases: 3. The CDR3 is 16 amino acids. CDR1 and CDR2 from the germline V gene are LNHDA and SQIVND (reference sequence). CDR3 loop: CASSIAGTGATGELFF. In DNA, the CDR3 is TGTGCCAGTAGTATAGCCGGGACAGGGGCCACCGGGGAGCTGTTTTTT.

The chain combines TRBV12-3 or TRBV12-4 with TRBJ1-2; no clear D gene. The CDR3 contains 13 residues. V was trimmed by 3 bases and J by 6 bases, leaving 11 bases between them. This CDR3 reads CASSLTGWDGYTF. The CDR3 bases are TGTGCCAGCAGTTTGACTGGGTGGGATGGCTACACCTTC.

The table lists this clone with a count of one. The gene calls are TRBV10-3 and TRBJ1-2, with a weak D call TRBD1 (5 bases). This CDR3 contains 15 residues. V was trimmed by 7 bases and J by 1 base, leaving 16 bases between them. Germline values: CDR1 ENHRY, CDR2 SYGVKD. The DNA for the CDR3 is TGTGCCATCACATCGGGAACAGGCTTTAACTATGGCTACACCTTC. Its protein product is CAITSGTGFNYGYTF.

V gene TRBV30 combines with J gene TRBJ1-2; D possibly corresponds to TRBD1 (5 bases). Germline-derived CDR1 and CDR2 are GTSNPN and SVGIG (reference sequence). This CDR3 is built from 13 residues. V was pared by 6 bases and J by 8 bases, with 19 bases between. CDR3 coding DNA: TGTGCCTGCGAAGAGGTGGGGACTGGGGGCTACACCTTC. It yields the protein CACEEVGTGGYTF.

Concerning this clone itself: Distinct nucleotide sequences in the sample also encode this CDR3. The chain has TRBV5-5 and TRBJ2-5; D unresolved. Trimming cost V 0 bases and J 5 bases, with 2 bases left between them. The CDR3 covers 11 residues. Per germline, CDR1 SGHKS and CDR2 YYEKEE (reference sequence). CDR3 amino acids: CASSLEETQYF. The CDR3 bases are TGTGCCAGCAGCTTGGAGGAGACCCAGTACTTC.

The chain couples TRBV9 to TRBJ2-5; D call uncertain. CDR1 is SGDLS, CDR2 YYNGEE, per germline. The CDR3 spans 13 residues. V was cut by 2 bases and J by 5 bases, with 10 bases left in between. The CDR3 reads CASSVRVGETQYF. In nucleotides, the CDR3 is TGTGCCAGCAGCGTCCGGGTCGGGGAGACCCAGTACTTC.

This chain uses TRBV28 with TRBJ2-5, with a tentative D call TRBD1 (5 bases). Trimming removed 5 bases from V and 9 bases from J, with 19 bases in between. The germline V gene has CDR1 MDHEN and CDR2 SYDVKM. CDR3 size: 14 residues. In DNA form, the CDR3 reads TGTGCCAGCAGTCCGAGACAGCCCGCCGGGTCCCAGTACTTC. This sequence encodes CASSPRQPAGSQYF.

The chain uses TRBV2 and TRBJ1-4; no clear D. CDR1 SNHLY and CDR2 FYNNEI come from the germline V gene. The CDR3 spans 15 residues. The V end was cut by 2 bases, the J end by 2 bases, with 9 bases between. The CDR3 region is CASSERRGTNEKLFF. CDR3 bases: TGTGCCAGCAGTGAAAGGCGCGGGACTAATGAAAAACTGTTTTTT.

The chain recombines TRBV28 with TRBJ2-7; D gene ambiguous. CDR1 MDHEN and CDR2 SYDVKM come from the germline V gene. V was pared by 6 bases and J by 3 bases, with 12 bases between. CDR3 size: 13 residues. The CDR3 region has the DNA TGTGCCAGCAGCCCCCCGGGCAGCTACGAGCAGTACGTC. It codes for CASSPPGSYEQYV.

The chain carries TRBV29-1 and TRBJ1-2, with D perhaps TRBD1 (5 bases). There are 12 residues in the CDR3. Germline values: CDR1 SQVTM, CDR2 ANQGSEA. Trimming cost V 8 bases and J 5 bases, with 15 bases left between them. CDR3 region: CSPYDSSYGYTF. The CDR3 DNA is TGCAGCCCGTACGACAGCTCGTATGGCTACACCTTC.

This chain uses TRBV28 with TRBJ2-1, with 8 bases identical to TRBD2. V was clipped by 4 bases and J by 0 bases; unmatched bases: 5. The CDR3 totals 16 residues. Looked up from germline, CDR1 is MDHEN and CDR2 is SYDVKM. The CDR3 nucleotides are TGTGCCAGCAGTTCCGGGGGGGCGAGCTCCTACAATGAGCAGTTCTTC. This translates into CASSSGGASSYNEQFF.

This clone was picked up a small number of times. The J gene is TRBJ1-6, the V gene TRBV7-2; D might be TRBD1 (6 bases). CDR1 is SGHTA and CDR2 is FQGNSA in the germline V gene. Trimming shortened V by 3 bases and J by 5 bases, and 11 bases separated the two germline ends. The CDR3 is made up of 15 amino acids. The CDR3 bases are TGTGCCAGCAGCTTCAGACAGGCGCATAATTCACCCCTCCACTTT. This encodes CASSFRQAHNSPLHF.

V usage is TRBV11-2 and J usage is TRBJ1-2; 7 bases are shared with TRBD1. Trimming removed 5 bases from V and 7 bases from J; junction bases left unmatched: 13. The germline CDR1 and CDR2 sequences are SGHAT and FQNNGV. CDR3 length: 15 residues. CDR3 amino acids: CASSQGATGAGGYTF. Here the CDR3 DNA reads TGTGCCAGCAGCCAGGGAGCCACAGGGGCCGGTGGCTACACCTTC. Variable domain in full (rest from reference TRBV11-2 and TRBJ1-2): EAGVAQSPRYKIIEKRQSVAFWCNPISGHATLYWYQQILGQGPKLLIQFQNNGVVDDSQLPKDRFSAERLKGVDSTLKIQPAKLEDSAVYLCASSQGATGAGGYTFGSGTRLTVV.